One sample yielded the 31 T cell receptor beta chains listed below, sequenced in a study of cytomegalovirus exposure and HLA in healthy donors. In the PCR, 60 Vbeta and 13 Jbeta primers were used. Some clones are missing from TCRdb's copy, which holds only in-frame ones; the method was immunoSEQ multiplex PCR. The table records 89,000 or so clones, approximately 84% of them present only once. Source material: PBMCs. The receptor source for this set is a woman between 18 and 29 years old in good health and CMV-seropositive.

A few counts support this clone. The gene calls are TRBV5-6 and TRBJ2-1; D may be TRBD2 (5 bases). There are 11 residues in the CDR3. Trimming took off 4 bases at V and 10 bases at J, with 9 bases between the two ends. CDR1 and CDR2 (germline): SGHDT, YYEEEE. CDR3 nucleotide sequence: TGTGCCAGCAGCCTGGACTTGGAGCAGTTCTTC. This encodes CASSLDLEQFF.

This clone was detected once. The gene calls are TRBV7-6 and TRBJ2-2; 9 bases align to TRBD1. The CDR3 consists of 16 residues. Looked up from germline, CDR1 is SGHVS and CDR2 is FNYEAQ. V was clipped by 5 bases and J by 0 bases; unmatched bases: 4. The CDR3 nucleotides are TGTGCCAGCAGCATCCGACAGGGGGCGAACACCGGGGAGCTGTTTTTT. It is translated as CASSIRQGANTGELFF.

The rearrangement joins TRBV7-9 to TRBJ1-1; TRBD1 might be the D (5 bases). This CDR3 is 14 amino acids long. V dropped 5 bases and J dropped 1 base, with 11 bases sitting between them. Germline values: CDR1 SEHNR, CDR2 FQNEAQ (reference sequence). In nucleotides, the CDR3 is TGTGCCAGCAGCAACCAGGGTGGGAACACTGAAGCTTTCTTT. This sequence encodes CASSNQGGNTEAFF.

This clone was counted once. The CDR3: CSAPSYEAFF. The CDR3 DNA reads TGCAGTGCCCCCAGTTATGAAGCTTTCTTT. The rearrangement joins TRBV20-1 to TRBJ1-1; no firm D call. The length of the CDR3 is 10 residues. Germline assignment: CDR1 DFQATT and CDR2 SNEGSKA (reference sequence). Trimming removed 6 bases from V and 7 bases from J, with 9 bases in between.

The V gene is TRBV29-1, the J gene TRBJ2-7; TRBD1 matches at 12 bases. This CDR3 spans 14 amino acids. Losses at the gene ends were 4 bases for V and 7 bases for J; bases not matched to a gene: 8. Germline CDR1 is SQVTM and CDR2 is ANQGSEA. In nucleotides, the CDR3 is TGCAGCGTTGGGGTCGGGACAGGGGGCTCGGAGCAGTACTTC. The encoded protein is CSVGVGTGGSEQYF.

V gene TRBV4-1 combines with J gene TRBJ1-5; no clear D. Trimming took off 0 bases at V and 6 bases at J, with 12 bases between the two ends. From germline, CDR1 is MGHRA and CDR2 YSYEKL. This CDR3 contains 15 residues. This CDR3 reads CASSQDNNEGQPQHF. CDR3 coding DNA: TGCGCCAGCAGCCAAGATAATAATGAGGGTCAGCCCCAGCATTTT.

This chain uses TRBV14 with TRBJ2-5; TRBD2 matches 9 bases. The junction had 7 bases not matched to a gene; V was cut back by 3 bases and J by 5 bases. This CDR3 comprises 15 residues. Germline lookup yields CDR1 SGHDN and CDR2 FVKESK. In DNA, the CDR3 is TGTGCCAGCAGCCAGCTAGCGGGGCCATTGGAGACCCAGTACTTC. This sequence encodes CASSQLAGPLETQYF.

This sequence joins TRBV13 and TRBJ1-1; perhaps TRBD1 as D (5 bases). CDR1 is PRHDT and CDR2 is FYEKMQ in the germline V gene (reference sequence). V was shortened by 7 bases and J by 1 base, with 13 bases between the two germline ends. This CDR3 spans 14 amino acids. This chain's CDR3 is CASTKRGRNTEAFF. The CDR3 DNA is TGTGCCAGCACCAAAAGGGGTCGGAACACTGAAGCTTTCTTT.

This rearrangement joins TRBV28 to TRBJ1-5, with D maybe TRBD1 (6 bases). The CDR3 extends over 12 amino acids. CDR1 MDHEN and CDR2 SYDVKM come from the germline V gene. V was shortened by 7 bases and J by 7 bases, with 11 bases between the two germline ends. CDR3 in DNA: TGTGCCAGCACAGGGGCGCACCAGCCCCAGCATTTT. It codes for CASTGAHQPQHF.

V usage is TRBV4-1 and J usage is TRBJ1-2; the D gene is possibly TRBD1 (5 bases). The CDR3 totals 17 residues. Between the trimmed V and J ends, which lost 2 bases and 4 bases, there was a span of 20 bases. The germline CDR1 and CDR2 sequences are MGHRA and YSYEKL. CDR3 sequence reads: CASSQISPRVTSYGYTF. CDR3 nucleotides: TGCGCCAGCAGCCAAATCTCCCCCAGGGTTACGTCCTATGGCTACACCTTC.

The chain is built from TRBV9 and TRBJ2-1; possibly TRBD1 for D (6 bases). Germline CDR1 SGDLS, CDR2 YYNGEE. This CDR3 comprises 13 residues. Trimming left V 2 bases short and J 5 bases short, with 8 bases between. The CDR3 here is CASSVTGNNEQFF. The DNA of the CDR3 is TGTGCCAGCAGCGTGACAGGTAACAATGAGCAGTTCTTC. The whole variable domain, filled in from reference TRBV9 and TRBJ2-1, reads DSGVTQTPKHLITATGQRVTLRCSPRSGDLSVYWYQQSLDQGLQFLIQYYNGEERAKGNILERFSAQQFPDLHSELNLSSLELGDSALYFCASSVTGNNEQFFGPGTRLTVL.

The chain recombines TRBV6-5 with TRBJ2-5; D is ambiguous. With 0 bases removed from V and 4 bases from J, the gap between germline ends came to 9 bases. Germline V CDR1 and CDR2: MNHEY, SVGAGI. This CDR3 has 14 residues. CDR3 region: CASSYSNSPETQYF. CDR3 DNA sequence: TGTGCCAGCAGTTACTCGAATAGCCCAGAGACCCAGTACTTC.

V and J are TRBV7-9 and TRBJ1-3; D is ambiguous. Between the trimmed V and J ends, which lost 6 bases and 0 bases, there was a span of 15 bases. Germline V lookup: CDR1 SEHNR, CDR2 FQNEAQ (reference sequence). The CDR3 sequence is 16 residues long. CDR3 in amino acids: CASSWAGSFSGNTIYF. In DNA form, the CDR3 reads TGTGCCAGCAGTTGGGCCGGGAGCTTCTCTGGAAACACCATATATTTT. Full variable domain (outside the CDR3, taken from reference TRBV7-9 and TRBJ1-3): DTGVSQNPRHKITKRGQNVTFRCDPISEHNRLYWYRQTLGQGPEFLTYFQNEAQLEKSRLLSDRFSAERPKGSFSTLEIQRTEQGDSAMYLCASSWAGSFSGNTIYFGEGSWLTVV.

The V call is TRBV28, the J call TRBJ1-1, with TRBD1 matching over 10 bases. The CDR3 is made up of 14 amino acids. V shed 7 bases, J shed 7 bases, and the junction held 9 bases outside the gene matches. Germline V lookup: CDR1 MDHEN, CDR2 SYDVKM. For the CDR3, the DNA is TGTGCCAGCATAGACAGGGGGCGGCCCATTGAAGCTTTCTTT. Protein product: CASIDRGRPIEAFF.

The chain links TRBV28 to TRBJ2-6, with D tentatively TRBD1 (6 bases). Trimming left V 3 bases short and J 2 bases short, with 11 bases between. The CDR3 runs 16 residues. Germline assignment: CDR1 MDHEN and CDR2 SYDVKM. The CDR3 coding sequence is TGTGCCAGCAGTTTGAGTCAGGGGACTGGGGCCAACGTCCTGACTTTC. Residues: CASSLSQGTGANVLTF.

V gene TRBV20-1 combines with J gene TRBJ1-5, with D unresolved. Between the trimmed V and J ends, which lost 6 bases and 11 bases, there was a span of 11 bases. This CDR3 has 10 residues. Germline V gives CDR1 DFQATT, CDR2 SNEGSKA (reference sequence). The DNA of the CDR3 is TGCAGTGCGGGAGCTCGGTCCCAGCATTTT. Translation gives CSAGARSQHF.

CDR3 region: CASSVAGQGAYEQYF. The CDR3 nucleotides are TGTGCCAGCAGCGTAGCAGGACAGGGGGCCTACGAGCAGTACTTC. The chain joins TRBV9 to TRBJ2-7; TRBD1 matches at 10 bases. V was clipped by 0 bases and J by 2 bases; unmatched bases: 2. CDR1 and CDR2 from the germline V gene are SGDLS and YYNGEE. The CDR3 extends over 15 amino acids.

The V and J genes are TRBV7-6 and TRBJ2-6, with a possible D match to TRBD2 (5 bases). Germline CDR1 reads SGHVS; CDR2 reads FNYEAQ. V was trimmed by 0 bases and J by 2 bases, leaving 11 bases between them. The CDR3 covers 17 residues. CDR3 residues: CASSLARGDPGANVLTF. CDR3 sequence (DNA): TGTGCCAGCAGCTTAGCCCGGGGAGACCCTGGGGCCAACGTCCTGACTTTC.

The rearrangement joins TRBV5-1 to TRBJ1-6, with D uncertain. Trimming removed 0 bases at V and 7 bases at J, with 11 bases between. Germline V CDR1 and CDR2: SGHRS, YFSETQ. The CDR3 runs 15 residues. CDR3 DNA sequence: TGCGCCAGCAGCTTGGGACGAGGATTGAATTCACCCCTCCACTTT. It yields the protein CASSLGRGLNSPLHF.

The V call is TRBV6-5, the J call TRBJ2-3, with 13 bases that match TRBD2. The CDR3 covers 15 residues. Germline loops: CDR1 MNHEY, CDR2 SVGAGI. The trim removed 7 bases at V and 6 bases at J, leaving 7 bases unmatched. The CDR3 DNA reads TGTGCCAGCAAAGGACTAGCGGGGGCCGCCGATACGCAGTATTTT. Encoded protein: CASKGLAGAADTQYF.

The chain joins TRBV15 to TRBJ2-5, with 9 positions matching TRBD1. The end of the DNA aligns better with TRBJ2-7, so the J call may be wrong. CDR1 and CDR2 (germline): LNHNV, YYDKDF (reference sequence). The CDR3 sequence is 16 residues long. This CDR3 reads CATSRDWGQGNYEQYF. The CDR3 region has the DNA TGTGCCACCAGCAGAGATTGGGGACAGGGCAACTACGAGCAGTACTTC.

This rearrangement joins TRBV7-9 to TRBJ1-4; D unresolved. The CDR3 covers 14 residues. V gave up 4 bases and J gave up 4 bases, with 10 bases separating them. In germline, CDR1 is SEHNR, CDR2 FQNEAQ (reference sequence). The CDR3 here is CASSSGLINEKLFF. The CDR3 region has the DNA TGTGCCAGCAGCTCAGGACTAATTAATGAAAAACTGTTTTTT. Complete variable domain (other parts from reference TRBV7-9 and TRBJ1-4): DTGVSQNPRHKITKRGQNVTFRCDPISEHNRLYWYRQTLGQGPEFLTYFQNEAQLEKSRLLSDRFSAERPKGSFSTLEIQRTEQGDSAMYLCASSSGLINEKLFFGSGTQLSVL.

The V gene is TRBV4-1, the J gene TRBJ1-4; unclear D gene. The germline CDR1 and CDR2 sequences are MGHRA and YSYEKL. The CDR3 runs to 17 residues. Between the trimmed V and J ends, which lost 2 bases and 4 bases, there was a span of 17 bases. CDR3: CASSQPSEGPLNEKLFF. CDR3 sequence (DNA): TGCGCCAGCAGCCAACCGTCCGAGGGTCCTCTTAATGAAAAACTGTTTTTT.

The rearrangement links TRBV7-2 to TRBJ2-7; the D gene is possibly TRBD2 (6 bases). Trimming took 5 bases from V and 3 from J, leaving 11 bases between them. This CDR3 comprises 13 residues. Germline CDR1 SGHTA, CDR2 FQGNSA. The CDR3 DNA reads as TGTGCCAGCAGCGGCCGGGGGTTCTACGAGCAGTACTTC. Translating gives CASSGRGFYEQYF.

V gene TRBV2 combines with J gene TRBJ1-2, with unresolved D. CDR1 is SNHLY, CDR2 FYNNEI, per germline. The CDR3 sequence is 13 residues long. V shed 6 bases and J shed 4 bases, with 12 bases lying between them. The CDR3 spells CASRSMGSYGYTF. For the CDR3, the DNA is TGTGCCAGCAGGAGCATGGGGAGCTATGGCTACACCTTC.

The chain uses TRBV19 and TRBJ2-7, with 9 bases lining up with TRBD1. Germline CDR1 LNHDA, CDR2 SQIVND (reference sequence). The CDR3 runs 15 residues. V was clipped by 6 bases and J by 1 base; unmatched bases: 7. The CDR3 here is CASRREDRGSYEQYF. The CDR3 DNA follows: TGTGCCAGTAGGCGAGAGGACAGGGGATCCTACGAGCAGTACTTC.

This clone was detected a few times. This sequence joins TRBV6-6 and TRBJ1-1, with 8 positions matching TRBD1. Germline V gene lookup returns CDR1 MNHNY and CDR2 SVGAGI (reference sequence). CDR3 size: 11 residues. The J segment lost 9 bases and the V segment lost 10 bases, leaving 7 bases of the junction unmatched. CDR3 protein: CATNRQGQAFF. The DNA of the CDR3 is TGTGCCACGAATCGACAGGGGCAAGCTTTCTTT.

This rearrangement joins TRBV9 to TRBJ2-5; 7 bases fit TRBD2. The V gene end was trimmed by 0 bases and the J gene end by 4 bases; junction bases not matched to a gene: 6. Per the germline V gene, CDR1 is SGDLS and CDR2 is YYNGEE. The CDR3 sequence is 15 residues long. This CDR3 reads CASSVGPTGGETQYF. In DNA, the CDR3 is TGTGCCAGCAGCGTAGGACCTACGGGGGGAGAGACCCAGTACTTC.

The genes are TRBV12-5 and TRBJ2-3; the D gene is possibly TRBD2 (6 bases). The CDR3 length is 15 residues. Trimming pared 8 bases from V and 0 bases from J, leaving 15 bases between. Germline assignment: CDR1 LGHNT and CDR2 FRNRAP. The CDR3 protein is CASSSGGASTDTQYF. Written as DNA, the CDR3 is TGTGCTAGTTCCTCCGGCGGGGCTAGCACAGATACGCAGTATTTT.

The V call is TRBV5-6, the J call TRBJ2-1; 11 nucleotides agree with TRBD2. The CDR3 is 19 amino acids. From germline, CDR1 is SGHDT and CDR2 YYEEEE. The V and J ends lost 4 bases and 2 bases, in that order; junction bases with no gene match: 14. The CDR3 is CASSHSPGLAESAYNEQFF. CDR3 sequence (DNA): TGTGCCAGCAGCCATAGCCCGGGACTAGCGGAGTCCGCCTACAATGAGCAGTTCTTC.

Ten or more counts support this clone. The chain recombines TRBV2 with TRBJ1-1; D may be TRBD1 (6 bases). The V gene's germline CDR1 is SNHLY and CDR2 FYNNEI. V was shortened by 4 bases and J by 1 base, with 16 bases between the two germline ends. CDR3 size: 16 residues. Here the CDR3 reads CASSVWRGLANTEAFF. The CDR3 nucleotides read TGTGCCAGCAGTGTATGGCGGGGGCTAGCGAACACTGAAGCTTTCTTT.